This T cell receptor beta chain originates from a study of CD8 T cells in ankylosing spondylitis. Overall study findings and caveats: Peripheral blood samples showed relatively rare disease-linked clones, and these clones were CD8+. Reportedly, significant enrichment of disease-linked clones occurred in matched ankylosing spondylitis synovial fluid. Blood from ankylosing spondylitis patients appeared to carry a characteristic roughly 8-variant TCR beta motif. Prior literature has documented some motif variants in synovial fluid and blood from reactive arthritis.

Making the TCR beta libraries involved quantitative 5'-RACE with molecular barcodes. TCRdb fed the 5' RACE reads into MiXCR, producing one record per CDR3 protein. The sample includes some 240,000 distinct CDR3 sequences, approximately 7.3% seen only once; the top ten take approximately 14%. Ten or more counts support this clonotype. Its antigen is as yet unknown. The germline V gene encodes CDR1 MNHEY and CDR2 SVGAGI. This CDR3 has 16 amino acids. The trim removed 0 bases at V and 6 bases at J, leaving 5 bases unmatched. This TCR was sampled from a male donor with ankylosing spondylitis. The V call is TRBV6-5, the J call TRBJ2-1; the match to TRBD2 covers 10 bases. Material for sequencing was blood, either unsorted or a sorted T cell fraction (not recorded which). The CDR3 is CASSYSSSGRINEQFF. The CDR3 DNA follows: TGTGCCAGCAGTTACTCGTCTAGCGGGAGAATCAATGAGCAGTTCTTC.